The 24 T cell receptor beta chains below were found in one sample sequenced in a study of T cells after yellow fever vaccination. One entry per CDR3 protein, called by TCRdb with MiXCR from the 5' RACE reads. Found here are 450,000 to 550,000 distinct CDR3 sequences, 20% to 25% of them singletons; the top ten hold 15% to 20%. The sample in question was PBMCs, obtained roughly 20 days after the first yellow fever vaccination. All receptors come from a man younger than 35 who received the YFV17D yellow fever vaccine.

This clonotype appeared a few times. The J gene is TRBJ2-4, the V gene TRBV7-2; TRBD2 matches 14 bases. The CDR3 covers 16 residues. Germline loops: CDR1 SGHTA, CDR2 FQGNSA. J was trimmed by 7 bases and V by 5 bases; bases with no gene match: 7. The CDR3 sequence is CASSPMTSGGANIQYF. In nucleotides, the CDR3 is TGTGCCAGCAGCCCTATGACTAGCGGGGGGGCGAACATTCAGTACTTC.

The sample holds many counts of this clonotype. CDR3: CASSRDRDRANEQFF. CDR3 DNA: TGTGCCAGCAGCCGTGACCGGGACAGGGCCAATGAGCAGTTCTTC. J is TRBJ2-1 and V is TRBV7-2, with 9 bases lining up with TRBD1. Germline-derived CDR1 and CDR2 are SGHTA and FQGNSA. The CDR3 loop spans 15 amino acids. J was trimmed by 6 bases and V by 5 bases; bases with no gene match: 8. The full variable domain, with the rest looked up from reference TRBV7-2 and TRBJ2-1, is GAGVSQSPSNKVTEKGKDVELRCDPISGHTALYWYRQSLGQGLEFLIYFQGNSAPDKSGLPSDRFSAERTGGSVSTLTIQRTQQEDSAVYLCASSRDRDRANEQFFGPGTRLTVL.

In DNA form, the CDR3 reads TGTGCCAGCAGCTCAGCGGGGGACGAGCAGTACTTC. Translated, it gives CASSSAGDEQYF. This chain uses TRBV7-8 with TRBJ2-7, with 8 bases aligning to TRBD2. The J segment lost 5 bases and the V segment lost 4 bases, leaving 1 base of the junction unmatched. CDR3 length equals 12 residues. CDR1 and CDR2 (germline): SGHVS, FQNEAQ.

This clonotype was counted a few times. The V call is TRBV13, the J call TRBJ2-7, with 10 positions matching TRBD1. J gave up 0 bases and V 5 bases, and 7 bases lay outside the gene matches. In germline, CDR1 is PRHDT, CDR2 FYEKMQ (reference sequence). The CDR3 is made up of 16 amino acids. The CDR3 bases are TGTGCCAGCAGCCTGACAGGGGGCTTTGACTCCTACGAGCAGTACTTC. Residues: CASSLTGGFDSYEQYF.

There are a few counts of this clonotype. The chain is built from TRBV23-1 and TRBJ2-7; D gene unclear. TRBV23-1 is assigned to the ORF class and has an uncertain function. The CDR3 covers 18 residues. Trimming removed 4 bases from V and 3 bases from J, with 25 bases in between. The CDR3 DNA reads as TGCGCCAGCAGTCTCTGGCGGTCCCCATCACATTTCATCTACGAGCAGTACGTC. Protein product: CASSLWRSPSHFIYEQYV.

The V and J genes are TRBV5-1 and TRBJ1-2, with D perhaps matching TRBD1 (5 bases). Germline values: CDR1 SGHRS, CDR2 YFSETQ. V lost 4 bases, J lost 4 bases, and 14 bases lay in between. The CDR3 is 14 residues long. The CDR3, as DNA: TGCGCCAGCAGCGAGAGGTCTGACAGCTATGGCTACACCTTC. It encodes CASSERSDSYGYTF.

The chain links TRBV9 to TRBJ1-6; D possibly corresponds to TRBD1 (6 bases). Germline CDR1 is SGDLS and CDR2 is YYNGEE. V was pared by 4 bases and J by 7 bases, with 15 bases between. The CDR3 runs 15 residues. The CDR3 sequence is CASSSSPGANSPLHF. CDR3 nucleotides: TGTGCCAGCAGCTCTTCCCCGGGGGCAAATTCACCCCTCCACTTT.

This sequence joins TRBV4-3 and TRBJ1-4, with 7 bases lining up with TRBD1. Germline assignment: CDR1 LGHNA and CDR2 YSLEER. CDR3 length equals 18 residues. V was clipped by 0 bases and J by 0 bases; unmatched bases: 7. Here the CDR3 DNA reads TGCGCCAGCAGCCAAGATGACAGGGTTGGCGCAACTAATGAAAAACTGTTTTTT. It specifies CASSQDDRVGATNEKLFF.

This clonotype appeared a few times. The CDR3 DNA follows: TGTGCCAGCAGTGCTATTGACACAGGGTTTGAGGGAGAGACCCAGTACTTC. The encoded protein is CASSAIDTGFEGETQYF. This chain links TRBV6-1 with TRBJ2-5; weak D call: TRBD1 (6 bases). V was shortened by 4 bases and J by 4 bases, with 22 bases between the two germline ends. The CDR3 contains 17 residues. Germline CDR1 reads MNHNS; CDR2 reads SASEGT.

In this sample, this clonotype turned up a few times. The chain combines TRBV7-6 with TRBJ2-1; tentative D call: TRBD2 (5 bases). The germline V and J ends were trimmed by 5 bases and 4 bases, with 15 bases remaining between them. Germline V lookup: CDR1 SGHVS, CDR2 FNYEAQ. CDR3 length: 15 amino acids. The CDR3 here is CASSPAYGVYNEQFF. The CDR3 coding sequence is TGTGCCAGCAGCCCCGCCTACGGGGTTTACAATGAGCAGTTCTTC.

This clonotype was recorded many times. This chain joins TRBV2 and TRBJ2-3; D unresolved. Trimming left V 7 bases short and J 1 base short, with 9 bases between. The CDR3 runs to 13 residues. Germline lookup yields CDR1 SNHLY and CDR2 FYNNEI. In DNA form, the CDR3 reads TGTGCCAGCATCCAGAGCGGCACAGATACGCAGTATTTT. Protein: CASIQSGTDTQYF.

The rearrangement uses TRBV3-1 and TRBJ2-1, with 8 nucleotides matching TRBD1. Germline V gene lookup returns CDR1 LGHDT and CDR2 YNNKEL (reference sequence). The CDR3 extends over 14 amino acids. Unmatched junction bases numbered 7, after V lost 4 bases and J lost 8 bases. DNA of the CDR3: TGTGCCAGCAGCCCTAGGACAGGGTTTCATGAGCAGTTCTTC. This sequence encodes CASSPRTGFHEQFF.

V is TRBV12-3 or TRBV12-4 and J is TRBJ1-5; 7 bases are a match to TRBD1. The CDR3 runs 15 residues. V gave up 5 bases and J gave up 0 bases; unmatched junction bases: 4. As DNA, the CDR3 is TGTGCCAGCAGTACAGGGGTTTATAGCAATCAGCCCCAGCATTTT. This gives the protein CASSTGVYSNQPQHF.

This clonotype appeared a few times. The genes are TRBV7-2 and TRBJ1-1, with no clear D. The germline V and J ends were trimmed by 2 bases and 3 bases, with 10 bases remaining between them. CDR1 is SGHTA and CDR2 is FQGNSA in the germline V gene. This CDR3 is built from 14 residues. This CDR3 is CASSLTWRDTEAFF. The CDR3 nucleotides are TGTGCCAGCAGCTTAACATGGAGGGACACTGAAGCTTTCTTT.

This sequence joins TRBV3-1 and TRBJ2-5, with 10 positions matching TRBD2. CDR1 and CDR2 (germline): LGHDT, YNNKEL (reference sequence). The CDR3 spans 15 residues. The junction had 10 bases not matched to a gene; V was cut back by 7 bases and J by 5 bases. CDR3 region: CASKSTSGLGETQYF. The CDR3 DNA sequence: TGTGCCAGCAAGTCGACTAGCGGGCTGGGGGAGACCCAGTACTTC.

The V call is TRBV2, the J call TRBJ2-2; D perhaps matches TRBD2 (6 bases). The V gene lost 11 bases and the J gene lost 5 bases, with 12 bases spanning the gap. The CDR3 has 12 amino acids. CDR1 is SNHLY and CDR2 is FYNNEI in the germline V gene. CDR3 protein: CASLRGTGELFF. CDR3 bases: TGTGCCTCTCTCCGGGGGACCGGGGAGCTGTTTTTT.

This clonotype showed up just a few times. CDR3 region: CASGTGQGVSPLHF. The CDR3 region has the DNA TGCGCCAGCGGAACGGGACAGGGGGTTTCACCCCTCCACTTT. This rearrangement joins TRBV5-1 to TRBJ1-6; TRBD1 matches at 11 bases. Per the germline V gene, CDR1 is SGHRS and CDR2 is YFSETQ. V lost 7 bases and J lost 9; bases outside the gene matches: 6. This CDR3 is 14 amino acids long.

This clonotype was observed a few times. This chain links TRBV6-2 or TRBV6-3 with TRBJ2-2; D possibly corresponds to TRBD1 (6 bases). Germline loops: CDR1 MNHEY, CDR2 SVGEGT. The length of the CDR3 is 14 residues. Trimming took 5 bases from V and 5 from J, leaving 12 bases between them. CDR3 in DNA: TGTGCCAGCAGTAAAATCAGGGGAACCGGGGAGCTGTTTTTT. Protein: CASSKIRGTGELFF.

The chain couples TRBV12-3 or TRBV12-4 to TRBJ1-5; no definite D call. The CDR3 totals 13 residues. V lost 6 bases and J lost 4, with 10 bases in between. CDR3 in DNA: TGTGCCAGCAGCAAGGAGGCGAATCAGCCCCAGCATTTT. Its translation: CASSKEANQPQHF.

The table lists this clonotype with many counts. The V and J genes are TRBV7-2 and TRBJ1-1; no clear D gene. The V end was cut by 1 base, the J end by 2 bases, with 11 bases between. CDR3 length equals 15 residues. Germline CDR1 SGHTA, CDR2 FQGNSA. For the CDR3, the DNA is TGTGCCAGCAGCTTAGTGCCGGAGGTCAACACTGAAGCTTTCTTT. This encodes CASSLVPEVNTEAFF.

CDR3 coding DNA: TGTGCCAGCAGTTCACACGGTATCTATGAGCAGTTCTTC. It translates to CASSSHGIYEQFF. The genes are TRBV6-2 or TRBV6-3 and TRBJ2-1; no reliable D call. Germline V gives CDR1 MNHEY, CDR2 SVGEGT. CDR3 size: 13 residues. Trimming stripped 4 bases from V and 8 bases from J, with 12 bases between.

This rearrangement joins TRBV12-3 or TRBV12-4 to TRBJ2-4; D may be TRBD1 or TRBD2 (5 bases each). This CDR3 is 12 amino acids long. Trimming removed 8 bases from V and 4 bases from J, with 9 bases in between. The CDR3 sequence is CASGGPKNIQYF. CDR3 coding DNA: TGTGCCAGCGGGGGACCTAAAAACATTCAGTACTTC.

This chain uses TRBV29-1 with TRBJ1-4, with D possibly matching TRBD1 (5 bases). This CDR3 region has 12 residues. Trimming stripped 7 bases from V and 8 bases from J, with 14 bases between. The germline CDR1 and CDR2 sequences are SQVTM and ANQGSEA. The CDR3: CSAHEGTEKLFF. In nucleotides, the CDR3 is TGCAGCGCCCACGAGGGGACCGAAAAACTGTTTTTT.

This clonotype was seen a few times. The rearrangement uses TRBV11-2 and TRBJ2-5, with D possibly being TRBD2 (7 bases). V gave up 5 bases and J gave up 5 bases, with 18 bases separating them. This CDR3 contains 15 residues. CDR1 is SGHAT, CDR2 FQNNGV, per germline. CDR3 in amino acids: CASSLRGATGETQYF. The CDR3, as DNA: TGTGCCAGCAGCCTTCGGGGGGCAACAGGGGAGACCCAGTACTTC.